This is a list of T cell receptor beta chains from one sample in a study of shared clonotypes between healthy human individuals. This table comes from immunoSEQ multiplex PCR, and its TCRdb copy is limited to in-frame clones, with some not included. Counted here are about 2.2 million clones, 85% to 95% occurring once; the ten biggest clones make up less than 2%. The sample taken for sequencing was naive CD8+ T cells from PBMCs. These receptors were taken from a man between 18 and 35 years old in good health. Some clones in this sample may be carry-over from other donors' samples. CDR3s include the opening cysteine and the closing phenylalanine or tryptophan. The order of the fields is J gene, V gene, D gene, clone size, CDR3 protein, CDR3 DNA. D genes are given only for firm matches. Not every row has a clone size; where given, it reads once, few, many or a size class.

TRBJ1-6	TRBV9	TRBD1	.	CASSVGRTGRSPLHF	TGTGCCAGCAGCGTAGGGAGGACAGGGAGGTCACCCCTCCACTTT
TRBJ2-7	TRBV27	.	.	CASSLGGSYEQYF	TGTGCCAGCAGTTTAGGTGGCAGCTACGAGCAGTACTTC
TRBJ1-5	TRBV10-3	.	.	CAISESVSGASNQPQHF	TGTGCCATCAGTGAGTCGGTCTCAGGGGCTAGCAATCAGCCCCAGCATTTT
TRBJ2-5	TRBV27	TRBD2	.	CASSPRLAGVSGETQYF	TGTGCCAGCAGCCCACGACTAGCGGGAGTCTCTGGGGAGACCCAGTACTTC
TRBJ2-2	TRBV27	.	.	CASSFGGPTGELFF	TGTGCCAGCAGTTTCGGGGGGCCGACCGGGGAGCTGTTTTTT
TRBJ2-1	TRBV29-1	TRBD2	.	CSVGLADRRWQFF	TGCAGCGTTGGACTAGCGGACCGACGGTGGCAGTTCTTC
TRBJ2-1	TRBV27	.	.	CASSDILHNEQFF	TGTGCCAGCAGTGACATCCTACACAATGAGCAGTTCTTC
TRBJ2-3	TRBV29-1	TRBD2	.	CSVEVALVAGGRTDTQYF	TGCAGCGTTGAAGTGGCCCTGGTAGCGGGGGGCCGCACAGATACGCAGTATTTT
TRBJ1-2	TRBV2	.	.	CASSESGANYGYTF	TGTGCCAGCAGTGAGTCTGGGGCGAACTATGGCTACACCTTC
TRBJ2-2	TRBV28	.	.	CASSLGSYTGELFF	TGTGCCAGCAGTTTGGGCTCATACACCGGGGAGCTGTTTTTT
TRBJ1-5	TRBV19	TRBD1	.	CASREDREGNQPQHF	TGTGCCAGTAGAGAGGACAGGGAAGGCAATCAGCCCCAGCATTTT
TRBJ2-4	TRBV27	.	.	CASSLTVAKNIQYF	TGTGCCAGCAGTTTGACAGTAGCCAAAAACATTCAGTACTTC
TRBJ2-1	TRBV6-6	TRBD1	.	CASSSTGAGSNEQFF	TGTGCCAGCAGTTCGACAGGGGCCGGGTCGAATGAGCAGTTCTTC
TRBJ2-5	TRBV14	.	.	CASSQGPSQETQYF	TGTGCCAGCAGCCAGGGACCCAGCCAAGAGACCCAGTACTTC
TRBJ2-7	TRBV6-1	TRBD1	.	CASRGQVVGYYEQYF	TGTGCCAGCAGGGGACAGGTGGTCGGCTACTACGAGCAGTACTTC
TRBJ2-7	TRBV27	TRBD2	.	CASSFSSGYEQYF	TGTGCCAGCAGTTTTTCTAGCGGTTACGAGCAGTACTTC
TRBJ1-1	TRBV5-1	.	.	CASSSRAQDMNTEAFF	TGCGCCAGCAGCTCAAGGGCCCAGGACATGAACACTGAAGCTTTCTTT
TRBJ2-2	TRBV5-4	.	.	CASSSRTTQRAGELFF	TGTGCCAGCAGCTCGAGGACTACCCAAAGGGCCGGGGAGCTGTTTTTT
TRBJ2-7	TRBV4-1	.	.	CASSQEQLAPYEQYF	TGCGCCAGCAGCCAAGAACAACTAGCCCCCTACGAGCAGTACTTC
TRBJ2-1	TRBV13	.	.	CASREGSYNEQFF	TGTGCCAGCAGGGAGGGATCATACAATGAGCAGTTCTTC
TRBJ2-5	TRBV5-4	.	.	CASSLGGSWRETQYF	TGTGCCAGCAGCTTGGGAGGGTCCTGGAGAGAGACCCAGTACTTC
TRBJ2-7	TRBV19	.	.	CASSSGFYEQYF	TGTGCCAGTAGTTCGGGATTTTACGAGCAGTACTTC
TRBJ2-7	TRBV2	.	.	CASSGEQGRVSYEQYF	TGTGCCAGCAGTGGGGAACAGGGCAGGGTATCCTACGAGCAGTACTTC
TRBJ2-2	TRBV7-9	TRBD2	.	CASTPRGGKNTGELFF	TGTGCCAGCACCCCACGGGGGGGGAAGAACACCGGGGAGCTGTTTTTT
TRBJ1-5	TRBV6-1	.	.	CAVAIGRHSNQPQHF	TGTGCCGTAGCAATTGGACGCCATAGCAATCAGCCCCAGCATTTT
TRBJ2-4	TRBV7-9	.	few	CASSLGHQGIAKNIQYF	TGTGCCAGCAGCTTAGGTCACCAGGGAATAGCCAAAAACATTCAGTACTTC
TRBJ2-5	TRBV16	.	.	CASSQWDQETQYF	TGTGCCAGCAGCCAATGGGACCAAGAGACCCAGTACTTC
TRBJ1-4	TRBV7-2	.	.	CASSSRDRGEKLFF	TGTGCCAGCAGCTCCAGGGACCGGGGGGAAAAACTGTTTTTT
TRBJ1-4	TRBV27	.	once	CASSPRMSGTGEKLFF	TGTGCCAGCAGTCCGAGAATGTCCGGGACCGGGGAAAAACTGTTTTTT
TRBJ1-1	TRBV7-2	.	.	CASSSSIPAGVGTEAFF	TGTGCCAGCAGCTCTTCCATACCCGCGGGGGTGGGCACTGAAGCTTTCTTT
TRBJ2-2	TRBV5-6	.	.	CASSWGPGAGELFF	TGTGCCAGCAGCTGGGGGCCAGGGGCCGGGGAGCTGTTTTTT
TRBJ2-3	TRBV11-2	TRBD2	.	CASTRLLAGRGDTQYF	TGTGCCAGCACCCGACTGCTAGCGGGGCGGGGCGATACGCAGTATTTT
TRBJ2-1	TRBV7-3	.	.	CASSLNLAPNNEQFF	TGTGCCAGCTCCCTTAATCTAGCGCCGAACAATGAGCAGTTCTTC
TRBJ1-2	TRBV5-1	TRBD1	.	CASKSGQVGYTF	TGCGCCAGCAAATCAGGACAGGTTGGCTACACCTTC
TRBJ1-4	TRBV28	.	few	CASSSSPWELFF	TGTGCCAGCAGTTCCAGTCCCTGGGAACTGTTTTTT
TRBJ2-3	TRBV28	TRBD2	.	CASSLWGLAGAGRDTQYF	TGTGCCAGCAGTTTATGGGGACTAGCGGGAGCGGGGAGAGATACGCAGTATTTT
TRBJ1-2	TRBV14	.	.	CASSPLWTGHYGYTF	TGTGCCAGCAGCCCCCTGTGGACGGGGCACTATGGCTACACCTTC
TRBJ2-3	TRBV7-3	TRBD2	.	CASSSMDGTSGSGGTDTQYF	TGTGCCAGCAGCTCCATGGATGGGACTAGCGGGAGCGGGGGCACAGATACGCAGTATTTT
TRBJ1-5	TRBV2	.	.	CASSEAGHQPQHF	TGTGCCAGCAGTGAGGCGGGACATCAGCCCCAGCATTTT
TRBJ2-7	TRBV7-9	.	.	CASSSYQVSYEQYF	TGTGCCAGCAGCTCCTACCAAGTGAGCTACGAGCAGTACTTC
TRBJ2-7	TRBV27	.	.	CASSLSGETFYEQYF	TGTGCCAGCAGTTTGTCTGGCGAAACCTTCTACGAGCAGTACTTC
TRBJ2-3	TRBV27	TRBD2	once	CASSFLAGADTQYF	TGTGCCAGCAGTTTTTTAGCGGGAGCAGATACGCAGTATTTT
TRBJ1-1	TRBV28	.	once	CASAIGQNPTEAFF	TGTGCCAGCGCAATAGGGCAAAACCCCACTGAAGCTTTCTTT
TRBJ1-4	TRBV7-9	.	.	CASKALNEKLFF	TGTGCCAGCAAGGCGCTTAATGAAAAACTGTTTTTT
TRBJ2-7	TRBV14	.	.	CASSPAILGEQYF	TGTGCCAGCAGCCCTGCTATCCTCGGCGAGCAGTACTTC
TRBJ2-2	TRBV25-1	TRBD1	.	CASTGTGTGELFF	TGTGCCAGCACCGGGACAGGCACCGGGGAGCTGTTTTTT
TRBJ2-3	TRBV13	TRBD2	.	CASSSPPQREGSDTQYF	TGTGCCAGCAGCTCCCCCCCTCAGCGGGAGGGATCAGATACGCAGTATTTT
TRBJ2-1	TRBV9	TRBD2	.	CASSVSGRAHNEQFF	TGTGCCAGCAGCGTTAGCGGGAGGGCACACAATGAGCAGTTCTTC
TRBJ2-1	TRBV11-1	TRBD2	.	CASSPAGLAGGNEQFF	TGTGCCAGCAGCCCAGCGGGACTAGCGGGAGGGAATGAGCAGTTCTTC